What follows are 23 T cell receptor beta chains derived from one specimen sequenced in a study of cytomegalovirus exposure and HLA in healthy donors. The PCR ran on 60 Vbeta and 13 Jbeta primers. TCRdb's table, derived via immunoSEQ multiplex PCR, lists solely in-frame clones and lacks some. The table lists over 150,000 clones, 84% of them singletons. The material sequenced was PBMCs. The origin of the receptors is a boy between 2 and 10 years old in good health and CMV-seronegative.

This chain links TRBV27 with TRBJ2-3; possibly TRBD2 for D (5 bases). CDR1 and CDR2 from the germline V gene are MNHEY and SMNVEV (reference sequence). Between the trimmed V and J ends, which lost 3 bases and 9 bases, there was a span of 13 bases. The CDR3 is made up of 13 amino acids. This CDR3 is CASSFRPRETQYF. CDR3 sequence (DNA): TGTGCCAGCAGTTTTCGCCCCCGGGAAACGCAGTATTTT.

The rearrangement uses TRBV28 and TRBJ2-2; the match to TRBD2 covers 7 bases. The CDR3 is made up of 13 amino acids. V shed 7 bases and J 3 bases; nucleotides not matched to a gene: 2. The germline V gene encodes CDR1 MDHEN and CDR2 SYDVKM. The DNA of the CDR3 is TGTGCCAGCATTAGCGGGTACACCGGGGAGCTGTTTTTT. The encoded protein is CASISGYTGELFF.

This chain's CDR3 is CASSLIGARNTEAFF. CDR3 coding DNA: TGTGCCAGCAGCTTAATTGGGGCAAGGAACACTGAAGCTTTCTTT. The chain is built from TRBV7-9 and TRBJ1-1; weak D call: TRBD1 (5 bases). Germline CDR1 reads SEHNR; CDR2 reads FQNEAQ (reference sequence). This CDR3 spans 15 amino acids. The V end was cut by 2 bases, the J end by 1 base, with 11 bases between.

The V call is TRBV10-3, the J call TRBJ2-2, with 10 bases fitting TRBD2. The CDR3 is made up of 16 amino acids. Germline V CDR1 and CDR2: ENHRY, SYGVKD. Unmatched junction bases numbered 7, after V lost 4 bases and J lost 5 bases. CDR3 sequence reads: CAISGGTSVQTGELFF. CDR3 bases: TGTGCCATCAGTGGGGGGACTAGCGTACAGACCGGGGAGCTGTTTTTT.

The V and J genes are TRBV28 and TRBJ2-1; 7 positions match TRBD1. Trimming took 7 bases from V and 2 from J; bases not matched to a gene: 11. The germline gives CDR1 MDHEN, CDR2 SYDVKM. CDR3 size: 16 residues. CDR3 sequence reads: CASILNRGLAYNEQFF. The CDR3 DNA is TGTGCCAGCATCTTAAACAGGGGTTTAGCCTACAATGAGCAGTTCTTC.

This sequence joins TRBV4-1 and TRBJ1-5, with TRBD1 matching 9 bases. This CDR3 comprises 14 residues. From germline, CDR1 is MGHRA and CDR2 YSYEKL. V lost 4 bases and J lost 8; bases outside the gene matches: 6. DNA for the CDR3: TGCGCCAGCAGCCGCCACAGGGGGCAGGAGCCCCAGCATTTT. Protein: CASSRHRGQEPQHF.

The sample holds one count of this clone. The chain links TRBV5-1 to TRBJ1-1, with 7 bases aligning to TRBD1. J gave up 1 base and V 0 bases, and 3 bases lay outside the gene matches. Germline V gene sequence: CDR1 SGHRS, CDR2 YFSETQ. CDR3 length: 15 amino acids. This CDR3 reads CASSLDRGRNTEAFF. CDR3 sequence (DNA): TGCGCCAGCAGCTTGGACAGGGGTAGGAACACTGAAGCTTTCTTT.

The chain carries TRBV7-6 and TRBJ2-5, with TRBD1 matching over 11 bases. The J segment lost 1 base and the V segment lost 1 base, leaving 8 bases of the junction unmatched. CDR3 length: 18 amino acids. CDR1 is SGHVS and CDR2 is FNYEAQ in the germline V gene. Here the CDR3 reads CASSLEDWGTGGQETQYF. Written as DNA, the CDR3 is TGTGCCAGCAGCTTAGAAGATTGGGGGACAGGGGGCCAAGAGACCCAGTACTTC.

The CDR3 sequence: CASSLQGGPYEQYF. The CDR3 DNA is TGCGCCAGCAGCTTACAGGGGGGTCCCTACGAGCAGTACTTC. This chain joins TRBV5-1 and TRBJ2-7; TRBD1 aligns across 8 bases. This CDR3 is built from 14 residues. V trimming: 2 bases; J trimming: 2 bases; junction bases outside the gene matches: 3. CDR1 SGHRS and CDR2 YFSETQ come from the germline V gene.

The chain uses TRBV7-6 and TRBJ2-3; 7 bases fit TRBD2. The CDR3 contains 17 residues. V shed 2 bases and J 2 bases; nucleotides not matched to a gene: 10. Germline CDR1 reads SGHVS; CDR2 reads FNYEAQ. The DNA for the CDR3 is TGTGCCAGCAGCTTAATGTCGGTTCGGGACTACACAGATACGCAGTATTTT. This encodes CASSLMSVRDYTDTQYF.

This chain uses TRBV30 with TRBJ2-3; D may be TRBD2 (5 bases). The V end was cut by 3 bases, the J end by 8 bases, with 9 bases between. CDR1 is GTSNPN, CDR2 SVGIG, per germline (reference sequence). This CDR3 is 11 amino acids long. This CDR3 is CAWRVGVTQYF. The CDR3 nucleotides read TGTGCCTGGAGGGTGGGAGTTACGCAGTATTTT.

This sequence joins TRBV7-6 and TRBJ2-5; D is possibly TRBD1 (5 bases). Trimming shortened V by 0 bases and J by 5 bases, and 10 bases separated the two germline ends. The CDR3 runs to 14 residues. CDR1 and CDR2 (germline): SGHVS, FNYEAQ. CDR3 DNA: TGTGCCAGCAGCTTAGCAAGGGGTGGGGAGACCCAGTACTTC. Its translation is CASSLARGGETQYF.

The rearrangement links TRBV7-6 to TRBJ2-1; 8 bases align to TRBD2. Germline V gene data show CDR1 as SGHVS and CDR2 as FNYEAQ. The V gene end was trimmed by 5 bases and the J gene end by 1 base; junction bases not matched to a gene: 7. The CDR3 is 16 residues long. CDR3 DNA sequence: TGTGCCAGCAGCGACATTAGCGGGATTTCCTACAATGAGCAGTTCTTC. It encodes CASSDISGISYNEQFF. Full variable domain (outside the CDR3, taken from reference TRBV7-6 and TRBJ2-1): GAGVSQSPRYKVTKRGQDVALRCDPISGHVSLYWYRQALGQGPEFLTYFNYEAQQDKSGLPNDRFSAERPEGSISTLTIQRTEQRDSAMYRCASSDISGISYNEQFFGPGTRLTVL.

The DNA of the CDR3 is TGCGCCAGCAGCACCGGACAGGTAATGAACACTGAAGCTTTCTTT. Translating gives CASSTGQVMNTEAFF. The chain employs TRBV5-1 and TRBJ1-1; 7 bases match TRBD1. V lost 4 bases, J lost 0 bases, and 6 bases stayed unmatched. Germline assignment: CDR1 SGHRS and CDR2 YFSETQ. The CDR3 is made up of 15 amino acids.

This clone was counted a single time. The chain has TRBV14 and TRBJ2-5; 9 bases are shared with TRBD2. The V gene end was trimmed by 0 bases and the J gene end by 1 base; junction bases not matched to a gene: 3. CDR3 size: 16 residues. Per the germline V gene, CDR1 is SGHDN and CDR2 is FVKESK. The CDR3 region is CASSQDAGLAQETQYF. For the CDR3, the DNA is TGTGCCAGCAGCCAAGATGCGGGACTAGCCCAAGAGACCCAGTACTTC.

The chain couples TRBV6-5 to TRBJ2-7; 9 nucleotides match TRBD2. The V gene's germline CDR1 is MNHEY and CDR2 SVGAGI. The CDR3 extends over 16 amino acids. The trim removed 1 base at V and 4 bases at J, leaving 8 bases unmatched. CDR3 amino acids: CASSYLASGNQYEQYF. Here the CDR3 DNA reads TGTGCCAGCAGTTACTTAGCTAGCGGGAACCAATACGAGCAGTACTTC.

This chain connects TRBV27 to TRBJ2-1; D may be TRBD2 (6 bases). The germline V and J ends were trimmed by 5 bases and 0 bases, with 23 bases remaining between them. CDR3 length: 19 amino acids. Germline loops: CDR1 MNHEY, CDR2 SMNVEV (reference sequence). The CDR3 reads CASSLRSGTLTISYNEQFF. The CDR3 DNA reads TGTGCCAGCAGTCTTCGTTCCGGGACTTTGACAATCTCCTACAATGAGCAGTTCTTC.

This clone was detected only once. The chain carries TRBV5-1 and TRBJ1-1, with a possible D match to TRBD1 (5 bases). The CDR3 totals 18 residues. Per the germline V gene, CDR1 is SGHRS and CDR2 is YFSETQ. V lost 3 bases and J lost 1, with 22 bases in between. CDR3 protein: CASSWAPVTEDANTEAFF. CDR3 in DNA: TGCGCCAGCAGCTGGGCACCGGTGACAGAAGACGCGAACACTGAAGCTTTCTTT.

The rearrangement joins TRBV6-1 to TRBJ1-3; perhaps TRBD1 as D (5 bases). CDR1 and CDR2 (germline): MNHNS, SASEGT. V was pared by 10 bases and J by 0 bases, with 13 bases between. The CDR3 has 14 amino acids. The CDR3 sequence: CATRQYLSGNTIYF. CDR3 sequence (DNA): TGTGCCACCCGACAGTACCTCTCTGGAAACACCATATATTTT.

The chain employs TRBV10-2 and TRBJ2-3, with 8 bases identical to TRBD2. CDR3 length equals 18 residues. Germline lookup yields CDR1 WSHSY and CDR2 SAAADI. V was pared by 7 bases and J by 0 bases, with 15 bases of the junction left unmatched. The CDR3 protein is CASTFSTSGKLSTDTQYF. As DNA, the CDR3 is TGCGCCAGCACTTTTTCTACTAGCGGAAAACTCAGCACAGATACGCAGTATTTT.

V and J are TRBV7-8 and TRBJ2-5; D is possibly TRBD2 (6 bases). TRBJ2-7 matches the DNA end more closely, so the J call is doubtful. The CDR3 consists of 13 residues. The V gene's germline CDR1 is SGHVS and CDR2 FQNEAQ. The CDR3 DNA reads TGTGCCAGCAGCGACCGGACTACCTACGAGCAGTACTTC. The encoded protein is CASSDRTTYEQYF.

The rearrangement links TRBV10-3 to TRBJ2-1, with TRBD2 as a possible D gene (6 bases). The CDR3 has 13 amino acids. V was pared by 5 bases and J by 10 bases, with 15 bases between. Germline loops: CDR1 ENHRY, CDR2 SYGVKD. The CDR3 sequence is CAISWREIEEQFF. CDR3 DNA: TGTGCCATCAGTTGGAGGGAAATCGAGGAGCAGTTCTTC.

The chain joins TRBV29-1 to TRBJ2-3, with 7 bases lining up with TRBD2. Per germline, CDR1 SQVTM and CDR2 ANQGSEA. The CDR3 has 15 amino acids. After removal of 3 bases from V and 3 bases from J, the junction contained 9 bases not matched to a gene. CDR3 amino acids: CSVDSVGGVTDTQYF. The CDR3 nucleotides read TGCAGCGTTGATTCGGTGGGAGGGGTGACAGATACGCAGTATTTT.